This TCR beta chain was identified in a study of OX40 agonist ivuxolimab in advanced cancers. The CDR3 covers 14 residues. Germline V gives CDR1 SQVTM, CDR2 ANQGSEA. Between the trimmed V and J ends, which lost 2 bases and 0 bases, there was a span of 8 bases. Assay used: immunoSEQ multiplex PCR; TCRdb lists only in-frame clones, some missing. The sample consists of 40,000 or so clones, 85% to 90% of them appearing once. This receptor was obtained from an adult with an advanced solid tumor such as melanoma, head and neck, liver or kidney cancer. The genes are TRBV29-1 and TRBJ2-4; D is undetermined. Sequences were derived from CD4+ or CD8+ T cells sorted from blood, sampled in a trial of the OX40 agonist ivuxolimab. The CDR3 bases are TGCAGCGTTGAAAAGTCACTAGCCAAAAACATTCAGTACTTC. This sequence encodes CSVEKSLAKNIQYF.